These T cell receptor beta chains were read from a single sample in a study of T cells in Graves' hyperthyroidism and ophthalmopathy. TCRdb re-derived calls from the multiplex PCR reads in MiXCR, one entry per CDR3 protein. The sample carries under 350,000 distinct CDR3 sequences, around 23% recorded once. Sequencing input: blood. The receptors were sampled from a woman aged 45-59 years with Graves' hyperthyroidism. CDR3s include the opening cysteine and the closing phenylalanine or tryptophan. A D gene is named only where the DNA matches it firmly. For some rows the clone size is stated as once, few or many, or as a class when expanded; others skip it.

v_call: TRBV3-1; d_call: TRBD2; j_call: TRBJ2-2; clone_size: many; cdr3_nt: TGTGCCACCCGGACTAGCGGGGGAACCGGGGAGCTGTTTTTT; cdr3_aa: CATRTSGGTGELFF
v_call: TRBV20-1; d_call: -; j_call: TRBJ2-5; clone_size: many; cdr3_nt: TGCAGTGCGCTATTAGGGGGTTTGGAGACCCAGTACTTC; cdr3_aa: CSALLGGLETQYF
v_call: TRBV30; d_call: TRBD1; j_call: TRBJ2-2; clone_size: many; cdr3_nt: TGTGCCTGGAGGCGAACCGGGACAGCGAACACCGGGGAGCTGTTTTTT; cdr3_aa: CAWRRTGTANTGELFF
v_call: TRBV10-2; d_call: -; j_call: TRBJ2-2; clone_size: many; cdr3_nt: TGCGCCAGCAGTGAGTCGGTCGTTACCGGGGAGCTGTTTTTT; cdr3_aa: CASSESVVTGELFF
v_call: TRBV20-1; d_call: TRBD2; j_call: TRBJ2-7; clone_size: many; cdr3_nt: TGCAGTGCCCCGGATGGTGGGAGGGCCGTCTACGAGCAGTACTTC; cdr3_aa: CSAPDGGRAVYEQYF
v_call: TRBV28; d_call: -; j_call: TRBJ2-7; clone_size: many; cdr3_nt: TGTGCCAGCAATACCTTGGCGTCCTACGAGCAGTACTTC; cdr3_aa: CASNTLASYEQYF
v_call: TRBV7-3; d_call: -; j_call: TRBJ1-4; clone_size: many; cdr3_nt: TGTGCCAGCAGCTCAAGGGGGACGGCGGAACTGTTTTTT; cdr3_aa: CASSSRGTAELFF
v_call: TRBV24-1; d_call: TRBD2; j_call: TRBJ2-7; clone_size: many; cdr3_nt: TGTGCCACCAGTGACAGGGGGACTAGCGGGAGTCACGAGCAGTACTTC; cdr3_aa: CATSDRGTSGSHEQYF
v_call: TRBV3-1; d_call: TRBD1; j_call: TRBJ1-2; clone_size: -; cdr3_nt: TGTGCCAGCAGCCATTTTTTCGCCGGGACAGGGAATGGCTACACCTTC; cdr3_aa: CASSHFFAGTGNGYTF
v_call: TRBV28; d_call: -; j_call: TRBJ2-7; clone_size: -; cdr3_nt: TGTGCCAGCAGTTTATGGGGGACGCTCTACGAGCAGTACTTC; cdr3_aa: CASSLWGTLYEQYF